This T cell receptor beta chain appears in the sequencing data of a study of shared clonotypes between healthy human individuals. Method: immunoSEQ multiplex PCR; TCRdb's copy keeps in-frame clones and lacks some. This table holds under 350,000 clones, around 87% found once. Germline CDR1 reads SGDLS; CDR2 reads YYNGEE. V trimming: 4 bases; J trimming: 15 bases; junction bases outside the gene matches: 16. The CDR3 has 14 amino acids. CD45RO+ cells went into CD8 memory alongside CCR7-negative CD45RA+ TemRA cells. Sequencing was performed on memory CD8+ T cells sorted from blood. Indicated subset: CD45RO+ cells pooled with CCR7-negative TemRA cells. The chain carries TRBV9 and TRBJ2-1, with 7 bases matching TRBD1. This clonotype was obtained from a young man in good health. DNA of the CDR3: TGTGCCAGCAGCTCAACATCTCAGGGGGAGCGGCCGTTCTTC. It yields the protein CASSSTSQGERPFF.